The T cell receptor beta chain described here comes from a study of blood T cell repertoires in COVID-19. Sequencing used immunoSEQ multiplex PCR; TCRdb keeps in-frame clones, though not all of them. The sample lists about 270,000 clones, 80% to 90% occurring once. In germline, CDR1 is MNHNY, CDR2 SVGAGI (reference sequence). V was cut by 5 bases and J by 4 bases, with 24 bases left in between. The CDR3 extends over 18 amino acids. This sequence originates from a woman aged 25 to 39 with acute COVID-19. Material for sequencing was PBMCs or T cells enriched from blood (not recorded which). This chain links TRBV6-6 with TRBJ1-5; tentatively, D is TRBD1 (6 bases). The CDR3 reads CASSLYGEPDRKNQPQHF. CDR3 DNA sequence: TGTGCCAGCAGTCTCTACGGGGAACCGGACAGAAAGAATCAGCCCCAGCATTTT.